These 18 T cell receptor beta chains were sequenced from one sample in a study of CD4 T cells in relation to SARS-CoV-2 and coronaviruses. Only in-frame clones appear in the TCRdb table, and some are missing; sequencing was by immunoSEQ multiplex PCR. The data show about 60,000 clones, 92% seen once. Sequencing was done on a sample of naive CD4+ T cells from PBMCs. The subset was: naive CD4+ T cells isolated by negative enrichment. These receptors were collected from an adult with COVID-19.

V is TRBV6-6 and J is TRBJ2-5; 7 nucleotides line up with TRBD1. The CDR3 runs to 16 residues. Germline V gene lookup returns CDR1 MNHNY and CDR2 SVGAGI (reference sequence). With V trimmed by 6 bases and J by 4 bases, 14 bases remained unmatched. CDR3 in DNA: TGTGCCAGCAGCTCCCGACCGACAGGGTATTCAGAGACCCAGTACTTC. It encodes CASSSRPTGYSETQYF.

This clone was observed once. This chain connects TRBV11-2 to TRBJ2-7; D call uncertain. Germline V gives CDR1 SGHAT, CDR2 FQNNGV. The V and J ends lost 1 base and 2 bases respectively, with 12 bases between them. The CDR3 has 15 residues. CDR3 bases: TGTGCCAGCAGCTTAGGGGTCCCAAAACCCTACGAGCAGTACTTC. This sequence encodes CASSLGVPKPYEQYF.

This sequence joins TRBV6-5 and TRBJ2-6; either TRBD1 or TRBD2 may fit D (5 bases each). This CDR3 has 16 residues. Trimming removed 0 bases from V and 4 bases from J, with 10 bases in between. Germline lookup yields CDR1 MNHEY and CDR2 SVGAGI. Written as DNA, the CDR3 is TGTGCCAGCAGTTACTCGAAAAGGGACGGGGCCAACGTCCTGACTTTC. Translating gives CASSYSKRDGANVLTF.

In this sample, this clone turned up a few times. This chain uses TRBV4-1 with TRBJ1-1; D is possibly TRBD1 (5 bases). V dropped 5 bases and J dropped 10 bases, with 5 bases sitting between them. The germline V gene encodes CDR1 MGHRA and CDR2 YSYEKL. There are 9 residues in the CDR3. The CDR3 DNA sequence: TGCGCCAGCAGCAGGGGAGCTTTCTTT. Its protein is CASSRGAFF.

CDR3 sequence (DNA): TGTGCCAGCAGCCCCGGACTAGCGGGATATGAGCAGTTCTTC. Translation: CASSPGLAGYEQFF. The chain carries TRBV3-1 (or the pseudogene TRBV3-2) and TRBJ2-1; 12 bases match TRBD2. Unmatched junction bases numbered 3, after V lost 4 bases and J lost 8 bases. The CDR3 runs 14 residues. Germline V lookup: CDR1 LGHDT, CDR2 YNNKEL (reference sequence).

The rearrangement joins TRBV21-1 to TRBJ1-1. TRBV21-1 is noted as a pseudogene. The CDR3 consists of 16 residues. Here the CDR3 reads CASSAGEGRKNTEAFF. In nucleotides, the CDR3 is TGTGCCAGCAGCGCTGGGGAAGGACGAAAGAACACTGAAGCTTTCTTT.

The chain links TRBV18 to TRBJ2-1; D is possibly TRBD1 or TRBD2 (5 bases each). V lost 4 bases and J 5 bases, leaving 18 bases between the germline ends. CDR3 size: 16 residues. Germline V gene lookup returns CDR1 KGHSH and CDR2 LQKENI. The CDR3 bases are TGTGCCAGCTCACGGAACCGGGACCGAGAAAACAATGAGCAGTTCTTC. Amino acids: CASSRNRDRENNEQFF. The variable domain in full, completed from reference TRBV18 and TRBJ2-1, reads NAGVMQNPRHLVRRRGQEARLRCSPMKGHSHVYWYRQLPEEGLKFMVYLQKENIIDESGMPKERFSAEFPKEGPSILRIQQVVRGDSAAYFCASSRNRDRENNEQFFGPGTRLTVL.

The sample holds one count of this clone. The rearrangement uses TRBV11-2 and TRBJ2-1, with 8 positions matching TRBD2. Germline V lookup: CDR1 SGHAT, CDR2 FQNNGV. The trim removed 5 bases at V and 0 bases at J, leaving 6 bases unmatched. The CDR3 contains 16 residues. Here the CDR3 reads CASSDTGTSSYNEQFF. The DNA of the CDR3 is TGTGCCAGCAGCGATACCGGGACTAGCTCCTACAATGAGCAGTTCTTC.

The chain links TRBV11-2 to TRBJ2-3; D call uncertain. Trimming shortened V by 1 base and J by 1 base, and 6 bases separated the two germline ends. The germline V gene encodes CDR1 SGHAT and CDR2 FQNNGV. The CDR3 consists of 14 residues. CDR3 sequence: CASSLVYGTDTQYF. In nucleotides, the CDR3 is TGTGCCAGCAGCTTAGTTTACGGCACAGATACGCAGTATTTT.

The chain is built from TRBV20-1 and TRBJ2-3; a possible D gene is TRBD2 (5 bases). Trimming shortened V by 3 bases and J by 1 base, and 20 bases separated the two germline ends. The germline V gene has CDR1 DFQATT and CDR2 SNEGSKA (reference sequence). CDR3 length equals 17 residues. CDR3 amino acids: CSASHQSGNIRTDTQYF. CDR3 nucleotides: TGCAGTGCTAGTCACCAATCCGGGAACATTCGCACAGATACGCAGTATTTT.

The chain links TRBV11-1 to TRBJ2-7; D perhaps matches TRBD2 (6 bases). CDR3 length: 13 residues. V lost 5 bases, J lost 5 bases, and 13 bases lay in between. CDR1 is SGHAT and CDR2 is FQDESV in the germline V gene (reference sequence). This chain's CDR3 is CASSPRSGDEQYF. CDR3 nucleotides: TGTGCCAGCAGCCCTCGTTCGGGGGACGAGCAGTACTTC.

The CDR3 is CASSGAPGLAYEQYF. CDR3 in DNA: TGTGCCAGCAGCGGGGCGCCGGGACTAGCCTACGAGCAGTACTTC. The J gene is TRBJ2-7, the V gene TRBV9, with 8 positions matching TRBD2. Per germline, CDR1 SGDLS and CDR2 YYNGEE. The CDR3 loop spans 15 amino acids. With V trimmed by 3 bases and J by 2 bases, 7 bases remained unmatched. The whole variable domain, filled in from reference TRBV9 and TRBJ2-7, reads DSGVTQTPKHLITATGQRVTLRCSPRSGDLSVYWYQQSLDQGLQFLIQYYNGEERAKGNILERFSAQQFPDLHSELNLSSLELGDSALYFCASSGAPGLAYEQYFGPGTRLTVT.

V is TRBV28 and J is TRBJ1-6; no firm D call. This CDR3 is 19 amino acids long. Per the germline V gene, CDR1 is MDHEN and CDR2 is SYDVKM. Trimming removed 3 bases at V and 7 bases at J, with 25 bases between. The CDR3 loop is CASSLDPRLGLSSNSPLHF. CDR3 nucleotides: TGTGCCAGCAGTTTGGATCCCCGGCTCGGTCTCTCCTCGAATTCACCCCTCCACTTT.

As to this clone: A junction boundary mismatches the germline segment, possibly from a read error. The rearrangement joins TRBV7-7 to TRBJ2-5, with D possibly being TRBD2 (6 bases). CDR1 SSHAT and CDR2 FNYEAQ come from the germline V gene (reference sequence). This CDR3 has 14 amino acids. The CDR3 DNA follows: TGTGCTAGCAGCTCTGTCCCCGGAGGGGAGACCCAGTACTTC. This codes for CASSSVPGGETQYF.

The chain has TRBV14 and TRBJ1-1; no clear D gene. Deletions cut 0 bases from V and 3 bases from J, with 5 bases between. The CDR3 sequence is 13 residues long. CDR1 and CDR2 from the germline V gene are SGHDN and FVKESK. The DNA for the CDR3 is TGTGCCAGCAGCCAAGAGTATTACACTGAAGCTTTCTTT. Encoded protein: CASSQEYYTEAFF.

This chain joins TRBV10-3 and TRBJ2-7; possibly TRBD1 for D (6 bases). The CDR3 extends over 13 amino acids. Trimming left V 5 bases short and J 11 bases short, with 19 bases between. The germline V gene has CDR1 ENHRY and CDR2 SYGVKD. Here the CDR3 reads CAISIGTPISKYF. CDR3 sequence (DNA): TGTGCCATCAGTATAGGGACACCGATTTCTAAGTACTTC.

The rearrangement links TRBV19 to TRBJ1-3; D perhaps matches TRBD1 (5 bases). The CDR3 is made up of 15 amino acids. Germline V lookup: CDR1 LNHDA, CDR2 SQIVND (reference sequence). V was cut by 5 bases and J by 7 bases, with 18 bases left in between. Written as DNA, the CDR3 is TGTGCCAGTAGTCGCCCCAGCGGGGGACGGAACACCATATATTTT. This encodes CASSRPSGGRNTIYF.

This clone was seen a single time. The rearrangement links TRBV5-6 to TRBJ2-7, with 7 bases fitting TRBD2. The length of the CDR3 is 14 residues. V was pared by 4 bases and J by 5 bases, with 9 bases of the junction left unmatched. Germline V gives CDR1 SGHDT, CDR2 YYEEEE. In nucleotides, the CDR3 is TGTGCCAGCAGCGCACTATTGCGGGAGCACGAGCAGTACTTC. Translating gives CASSALLREHEQYF.